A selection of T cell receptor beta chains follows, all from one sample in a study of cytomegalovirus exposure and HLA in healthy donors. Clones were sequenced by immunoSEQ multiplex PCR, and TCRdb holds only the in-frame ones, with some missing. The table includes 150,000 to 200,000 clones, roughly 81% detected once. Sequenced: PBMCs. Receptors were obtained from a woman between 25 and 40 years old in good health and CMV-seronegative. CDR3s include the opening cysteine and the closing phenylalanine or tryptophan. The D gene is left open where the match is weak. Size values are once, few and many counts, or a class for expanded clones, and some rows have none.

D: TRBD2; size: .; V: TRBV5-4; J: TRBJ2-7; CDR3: CASSGNSGGAYEQYF; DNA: TGTGCCAGCAGCGGAAATAGCGGGGGGGCCTACGAGCAGTACTTC
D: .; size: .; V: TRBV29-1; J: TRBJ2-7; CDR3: CSVEGSSSYEQYF; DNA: TGCAGCGTTGAGGGCAGCTCCTCCTACGAGCAGTACTTC
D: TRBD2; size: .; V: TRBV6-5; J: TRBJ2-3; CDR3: CASSYYGGATDTQYF; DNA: TGTGCCAGCAGTTATTACGGGGGGGCAACAGATACGCAGTATTTT
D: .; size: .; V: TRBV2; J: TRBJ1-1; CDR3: CASSERLMNTEAFF; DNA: TGTGCCAGCAGTGAGAGGCTGATGAACACTGAAGCTTTCTTT
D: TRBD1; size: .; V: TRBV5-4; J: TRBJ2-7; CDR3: CASSPMGTVRSYEQYF; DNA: TGTGCCAGCAGTCCGATGGGGACAGTGAGATCCTACGAGCAGTACTTC
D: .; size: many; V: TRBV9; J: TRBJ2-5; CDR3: CASSLGTTVQETQYF; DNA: TGTGCCAGCAGCTTAGGCACTACCGTACAAGAGACCCAGTACTTC
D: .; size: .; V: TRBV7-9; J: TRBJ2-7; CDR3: CASSLGVGRGAYEQYF; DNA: TGTGCCAGCAGCTTAGGGGTGGGGCGCGGAGCCTACGAGCAGTACTTC
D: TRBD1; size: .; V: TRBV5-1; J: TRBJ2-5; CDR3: CASNPQGVGETQYF; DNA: TGCGCCAGCAACCCACAGGGGGTAGGGGAGACCCAGTACTTC
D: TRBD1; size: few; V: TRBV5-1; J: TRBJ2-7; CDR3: CASSLATAGGEQYF; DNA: TGCGCCAGCAGCTTGGCCACGGCAGGGGGCGAGCAGTACTTC
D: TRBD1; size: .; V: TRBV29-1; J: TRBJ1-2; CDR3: CSVNPGGGRSYGYTF; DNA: TGCAGCGTGAATCCAGGGGGCGGGCGTAGCTATGGCTACACCTTC
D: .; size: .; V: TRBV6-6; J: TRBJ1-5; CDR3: CASSHYNSNQPQHF; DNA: TGTGCCAGCAGTCACTACAATAGCAATCAGCCCCAGCATTTT
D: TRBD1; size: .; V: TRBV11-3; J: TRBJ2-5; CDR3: CASSSGQGPNQETQYF; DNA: TGTGCCAGCAGCTCTGGACAGGGCCCGAACCAAGAGACCCAGTACTTC
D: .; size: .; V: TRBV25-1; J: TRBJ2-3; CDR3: CASSEREWELTDTQYF; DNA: TGTGCCAGCAGTGAACGAGAGTGGGAGCTGACAGATACGCAGTATTTT
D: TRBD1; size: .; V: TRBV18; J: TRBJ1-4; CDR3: CASAPGQGGEKLFF; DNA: TGTGCCAGCGCCCCGGGACAGGGTGGCGAAAAACTGTTTTTT
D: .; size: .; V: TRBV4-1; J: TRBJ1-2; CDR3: CASSQDFIYGYTF; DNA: TGCGCCAGCAGCCAAGATTTCATCTATGGCTACACCTTC
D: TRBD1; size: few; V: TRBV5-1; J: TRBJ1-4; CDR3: CASTTGGNEKLFF; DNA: TGCGCCAGCACGACAGGGGGCAATGAAAAACTGTTTTTT
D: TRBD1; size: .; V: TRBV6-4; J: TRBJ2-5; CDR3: CASSRTGLETQYF; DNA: TGTGCCAGCAGTCGGACAGGGTTAGAGACCCAGTACTTC
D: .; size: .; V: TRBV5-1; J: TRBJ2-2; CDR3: CASSLGTPTGELFF; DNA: TGCGCCAGCAGCCTCGGGACTCCAACCGGGGAGCTGTTTTTT
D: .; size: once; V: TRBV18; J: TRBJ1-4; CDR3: CASSPRSTNEKLFF; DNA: TGTGCCAGCTCACCGAGATCAACTAATGAAAAACTGTTTTTT
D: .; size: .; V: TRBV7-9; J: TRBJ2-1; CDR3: CASSLAEEPVDEQFF; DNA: TGTGCCAGCAGCTTAGCCGAGGAGCCAGTCGATGAGCAGTTCTTC
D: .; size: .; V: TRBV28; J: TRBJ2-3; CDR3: CASKGPTDTQYF; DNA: TGTGCCAGCAAGGGGCCCACAGATACGCAGTATTTT
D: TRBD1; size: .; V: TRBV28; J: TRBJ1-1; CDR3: CASSWDRLNTEAFF; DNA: TGTGCCAGCAGTTGGGACAGGCTCAACACTGAAGCTTTCTTT
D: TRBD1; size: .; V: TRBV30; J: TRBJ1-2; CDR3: CAWSVGQTGSYTF; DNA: TGTGCCTGGAGTGTGGGACAGACTGGTAGCTACACCTTC
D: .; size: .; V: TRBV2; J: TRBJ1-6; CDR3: CASRGAYNSPLHF; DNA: TGTGCCAGCAGAGGGGCCTATAATTCACCCCTCCACTTT
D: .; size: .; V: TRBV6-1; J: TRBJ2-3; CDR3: CASSEALSPGDTQYF; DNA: TGTGCCAGCAGTGAAGCGCTCTCCCCGGGGGATACGCAGTATTTT
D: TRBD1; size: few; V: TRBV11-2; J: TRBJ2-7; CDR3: CASSLDRGYEQYF; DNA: TGTGCCAGCAGCCTGGACAGGGGCTACGAGCAGTACTTC
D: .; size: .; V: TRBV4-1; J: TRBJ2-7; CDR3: CASSQGGLYSYEQYF; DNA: TGCGCCAGCAGCCAAGGCGGACTCTATTCCTACGAGCAGTACTTC
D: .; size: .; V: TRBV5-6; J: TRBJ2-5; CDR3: CASSSDPAGETQYF; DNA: TGTGCCAGCAGCTCCGACCCGGCGGGGGAGACCCAGTACTTC
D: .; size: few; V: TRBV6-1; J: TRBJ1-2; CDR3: CASISTGSYGYTF; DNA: TGTGCCAGTATTAGCACAGGGTCCTATGGCTACACCTTC
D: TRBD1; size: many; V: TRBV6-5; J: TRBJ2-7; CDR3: CASRQGQAYEQYF; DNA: TGTGCCAGCAGGCAGGGACAGGCCTACGAGCAGTACTTC
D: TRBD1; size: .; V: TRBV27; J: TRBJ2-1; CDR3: CASSPYVGQGANEQFF; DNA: TGTGCCAGCAGTCCTTATGTGGGACAGGGGGCAAATGAGCAGTTCTTC
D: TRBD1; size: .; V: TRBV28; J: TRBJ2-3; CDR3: CASSLGGQGWTDTQYF; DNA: TGTGCCAGCAGTTTGGGGGGACAGGGGTGGACAGATACGCAGTATTTT
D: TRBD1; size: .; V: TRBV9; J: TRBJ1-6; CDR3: CASSVRDRVGNSPLHF; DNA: TGTGCCAGCAGCGTCCGGGACAGGGTCGGGAATTCACCCCTCCACTTT
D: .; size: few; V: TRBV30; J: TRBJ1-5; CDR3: CAWRATGPSQPQHF; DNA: TGTGCCTGGAGAGCAACAGGGCCCAGTCAGCCCCAGCATTTT
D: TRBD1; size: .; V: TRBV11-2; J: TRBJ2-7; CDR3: CASSSQGRSSYEQYF; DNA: TGTGCCAGCAGCTCACAGGGGCGTAGCTCCTACGAGCAGTACTTC
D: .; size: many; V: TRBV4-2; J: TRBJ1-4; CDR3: CASSQDDRATTNEKLFF; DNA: TGTGCCAGCAGCCAAGACGACAGAGCAACAACTAATGAAAAACTGTTTTTT
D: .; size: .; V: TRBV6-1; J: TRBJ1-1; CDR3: CAARLRVGDTEAFF; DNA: TGTGCCGCAAGGTTAAGGGTCGGGGACACTGAAGCTTTCTTT
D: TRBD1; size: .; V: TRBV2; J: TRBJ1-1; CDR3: CASSGQGGTEAFF; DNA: TGTGCCAGCAGTGGACAGGGGGGGACTGAAGCTTTCTTT
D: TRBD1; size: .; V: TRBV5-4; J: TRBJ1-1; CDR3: CASSQGGDRGFTEAFF; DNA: TGTGCCAGCAGCCAGGGTGGGGACAGGGGGTTCACTGAAGCTTTCTTT
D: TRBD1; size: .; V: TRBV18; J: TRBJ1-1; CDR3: CASSPVQGTFDAFF; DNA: TGTGCCAGCTCACCAGTACAGGGGACTTTTGACGCTTTCTTT
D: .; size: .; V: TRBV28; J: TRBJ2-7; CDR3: CASTATPTYEQYF; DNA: TGTGCCAGCACCGCGACTCCTACCTACGAGCAGTACTTC
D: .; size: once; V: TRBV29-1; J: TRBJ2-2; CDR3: CSVIPQDHQTGELFF; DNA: TGCAGCGTTATTCCACAGGACCACCAGACCGGGGAGCTGTTTTTT
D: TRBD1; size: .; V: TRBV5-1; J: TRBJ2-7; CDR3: CASSYKSGTGVDEQYF; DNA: TGCGCCAGCAGCTATAAATCCGGGACAGGGGTCGACGAGCAGTACTTC
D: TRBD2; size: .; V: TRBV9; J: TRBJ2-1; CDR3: CASSVGGEVAGGNEQFF; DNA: TGTGCCAGCAGCGTAGGAGGTGAGGTAGCGGGAGGCAATGAGCAGTTCTTC
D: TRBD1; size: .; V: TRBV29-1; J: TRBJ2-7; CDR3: CSVDQGQGNDEQYF; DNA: TGCAGCGTTGACCAGGGACAGGGAAACGACGAGCAGTACTTC
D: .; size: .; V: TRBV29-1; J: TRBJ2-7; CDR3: CSVESGRHGGYEQYF; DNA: TGCAGCGTTGAGTCGGGGAGACACGGAGGCTACGAGCAGTACTTC
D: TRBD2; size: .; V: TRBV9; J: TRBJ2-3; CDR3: CASSRSAGGPGTDTQYF; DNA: TGTGCCAGCAGCCGGTCGGCGGGGGGCCCGGGCACAGATACGCAGTATTTT
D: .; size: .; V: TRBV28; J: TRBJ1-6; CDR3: CASSLTEYNSPLHF; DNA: TGTGCCAGCAGTTTGACAGAGTATAATTCACCCCTCCACTTT
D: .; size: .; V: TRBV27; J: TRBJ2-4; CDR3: CASSRRDTGGKNIQYF; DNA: TGTGCCAGCAGTCGCAGGGACACCGGGGGGAAAAACATTCAGTACTTC
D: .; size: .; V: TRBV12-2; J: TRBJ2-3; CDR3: CASRFFVTGVQDTQYF; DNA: TGTGCAAGTCGCTTTTTCGTGACAGGGGTTCAAGATACGCAGTATTTT
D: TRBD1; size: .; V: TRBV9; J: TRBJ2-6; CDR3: CASSDHRGLWAGANVLTF; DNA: TGTGCCAGCAGCGACCACAGGGGGCTGTGGGCTGGGGCCAACGTCCTGACTTTC
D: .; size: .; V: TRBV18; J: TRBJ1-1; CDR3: CASSPGKRATEAFF; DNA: TGTGCCAGCTCACCAGGTAAGCGGGCCACTGAAGCTTTCTTT